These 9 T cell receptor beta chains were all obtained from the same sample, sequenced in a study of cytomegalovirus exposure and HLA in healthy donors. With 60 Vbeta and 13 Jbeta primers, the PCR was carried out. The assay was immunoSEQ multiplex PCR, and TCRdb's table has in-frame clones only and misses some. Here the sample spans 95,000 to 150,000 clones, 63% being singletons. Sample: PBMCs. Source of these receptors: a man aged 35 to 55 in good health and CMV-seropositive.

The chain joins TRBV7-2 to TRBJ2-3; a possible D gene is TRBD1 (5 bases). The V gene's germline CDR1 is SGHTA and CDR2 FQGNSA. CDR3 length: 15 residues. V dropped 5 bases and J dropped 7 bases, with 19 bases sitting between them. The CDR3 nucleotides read TGTGCCAGCAGCCCACAGACAGTGGACGCAAATACGCAGTATTTT. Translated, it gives CASSPQTVDANTQYF.

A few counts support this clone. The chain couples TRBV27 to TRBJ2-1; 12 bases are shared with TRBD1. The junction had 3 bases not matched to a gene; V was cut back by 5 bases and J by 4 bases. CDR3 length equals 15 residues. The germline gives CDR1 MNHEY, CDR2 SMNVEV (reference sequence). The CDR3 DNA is TGTGCCAGCAGTCCGGGACAGGGGGCATACAATGAGCAGTTCTTC. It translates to CASSPGQGAYNEQFF.

The CDR3 loop reads CASSLPRTGESYEQYF. The CDR3 DNA reads TGCGCCAGCAGCCTCCCCAGGACAGGGGAATCCTACGAGCAGTACTTC. The chain carries TRBV4-1 and TRBJ2-7; 9 nucleotides align to TRBD1. Trimming cost V 4 bases and J 1 base; bases outside gene matches: 8. This CDR3 comprises 16 residues. Looked up from germline, CDR1 is MGHRA and CDR2 is YSYEKL.

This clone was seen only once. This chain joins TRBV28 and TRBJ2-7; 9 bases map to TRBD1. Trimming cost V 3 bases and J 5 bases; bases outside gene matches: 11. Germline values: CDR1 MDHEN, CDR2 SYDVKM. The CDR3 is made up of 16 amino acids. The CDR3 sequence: CASSFFDRGISHEQYF. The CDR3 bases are TGTGCCAGCAGTTTTTTCGACAGGGGGATATCCCACGAGCAGTACTTC.

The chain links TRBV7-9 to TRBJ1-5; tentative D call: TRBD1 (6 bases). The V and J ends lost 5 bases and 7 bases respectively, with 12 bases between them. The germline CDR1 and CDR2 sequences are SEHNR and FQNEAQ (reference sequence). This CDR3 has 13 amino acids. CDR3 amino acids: CASSLQGRQPQHF. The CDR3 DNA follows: TGTGCCAGCAGCCTACAGGGAAGACAGCCCCAGCATTTT.

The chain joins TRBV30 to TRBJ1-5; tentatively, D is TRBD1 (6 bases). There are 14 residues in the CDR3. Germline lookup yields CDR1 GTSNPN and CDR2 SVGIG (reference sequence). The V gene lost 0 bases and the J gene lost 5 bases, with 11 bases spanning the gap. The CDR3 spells CAWSVSGGYQPQHF. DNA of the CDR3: TGTGCCTGGAGTGTAAGTGGGGGCTATCAGCCCCAGCATTTT.

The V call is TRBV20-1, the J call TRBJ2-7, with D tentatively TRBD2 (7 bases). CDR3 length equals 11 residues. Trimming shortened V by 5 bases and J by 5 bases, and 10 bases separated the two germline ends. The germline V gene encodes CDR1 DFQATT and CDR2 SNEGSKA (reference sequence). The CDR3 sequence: CSAEGGNEQYF. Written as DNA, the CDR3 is TGCAGTGCTGAGGGGGGGAACGAGCAGTACTTC.

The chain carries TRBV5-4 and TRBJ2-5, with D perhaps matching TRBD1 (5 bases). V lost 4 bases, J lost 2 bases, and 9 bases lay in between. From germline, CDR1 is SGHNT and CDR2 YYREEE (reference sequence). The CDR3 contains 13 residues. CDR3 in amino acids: CASSKTEQETQYF. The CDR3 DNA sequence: TGTGCCAGCAGCAAGACAGAACAAGAGACCCAGTACTTC.

In DNA, the CDR3 is TGTGCCAGCAGCCCCCGGACGGACACGGGCTACACCTTC. Its protein product is CASSPRTDTGYTF. The chain employs TRBV11-2 and TRBJ1-2, with D possibly TRBD1 on 5 matching bases. V shed 5 bases and J shed 8 bases, with 15 bases lying between them. Germline CDR1 reads SGHAT; CDR2 reads FQNNGV. The CDR3 spans 13 residues.